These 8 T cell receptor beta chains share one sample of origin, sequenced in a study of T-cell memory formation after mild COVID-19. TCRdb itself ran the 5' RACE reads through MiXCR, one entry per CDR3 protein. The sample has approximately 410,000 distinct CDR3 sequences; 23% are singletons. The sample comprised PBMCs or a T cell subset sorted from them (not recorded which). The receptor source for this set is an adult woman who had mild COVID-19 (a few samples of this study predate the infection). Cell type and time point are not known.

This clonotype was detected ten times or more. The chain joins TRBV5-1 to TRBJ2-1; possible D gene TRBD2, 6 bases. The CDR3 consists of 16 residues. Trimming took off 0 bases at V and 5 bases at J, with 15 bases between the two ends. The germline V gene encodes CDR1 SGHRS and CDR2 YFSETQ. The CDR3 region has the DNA TGCGCCAGCAGCTTGGTGGCGGGGACCAGGGACAATGAGCAGTTCTTC. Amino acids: CASSLVAGTRDNEQFF. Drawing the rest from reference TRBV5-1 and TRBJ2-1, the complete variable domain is KAGVTQTPRYLIKTRGQQVTLSCSPISGHRSVSWYQQTPGQGLQFLFEYFSETQRNKGNFPGRFSGRQFSNSRSEMNVSTLELGDSALYLCASSLVAGTRDNEQFFGPGTRLTVL.

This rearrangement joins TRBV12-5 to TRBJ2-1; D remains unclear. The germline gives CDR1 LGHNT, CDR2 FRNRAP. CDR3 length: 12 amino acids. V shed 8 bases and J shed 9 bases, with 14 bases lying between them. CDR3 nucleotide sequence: TGTGCTAGTTCGCCGACATTCACTGAGCAGTTCTTC. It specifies CASSPTFTEQFF.

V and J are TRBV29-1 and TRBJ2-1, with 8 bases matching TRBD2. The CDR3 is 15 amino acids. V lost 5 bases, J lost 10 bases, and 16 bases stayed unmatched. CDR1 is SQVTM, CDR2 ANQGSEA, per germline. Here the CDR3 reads CSVPYEAGGLYEQFF. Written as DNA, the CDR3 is TGCAGCGTTCCTTATGAGGCGGGGGGACTCTACGAGCAGTTCTTC.

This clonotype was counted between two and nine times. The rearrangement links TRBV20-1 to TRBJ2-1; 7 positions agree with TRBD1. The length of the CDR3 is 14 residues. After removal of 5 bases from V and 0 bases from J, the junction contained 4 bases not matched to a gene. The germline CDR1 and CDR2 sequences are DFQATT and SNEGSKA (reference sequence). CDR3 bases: TGCAGTGCTGAGGGACAGAGCTCCTACAATGAGCAGTTCTTC. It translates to CSAEGQSSYNEQFF.

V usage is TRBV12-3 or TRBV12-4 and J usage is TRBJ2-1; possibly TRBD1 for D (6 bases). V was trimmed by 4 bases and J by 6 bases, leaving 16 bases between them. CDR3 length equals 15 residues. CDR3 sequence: CASSSPLDSPNEQFF. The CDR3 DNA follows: TGTGCCAGCAGTTCCCCCCTGGACAGCCCCAATGAGCAGTTCTTC.

The CDR3 DNA reads TGTGCCAGCAGACCAGGGGGCTTAGGCTATGGCTACACCTTC. Protein: CASRPGGLGYGYTF. The chain carries TRBV6-5 and TRBJ1-2, with 8 bases lining up with TRBD1. The CDR3 is 14 amino acids. Trimming cost V 6 bases and J 4 bases; bases outside gene matches: 7. Germline CDR1 and CDR2: MNHEY and SVGAGI.

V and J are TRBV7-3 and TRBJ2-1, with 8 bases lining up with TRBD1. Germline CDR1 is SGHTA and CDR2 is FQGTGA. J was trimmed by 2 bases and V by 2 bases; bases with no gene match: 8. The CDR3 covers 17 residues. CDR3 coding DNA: TGTGCCAGCAGCTTATCCGTTGGGACAGGACCCTACAATGAGCAGTTCTTC. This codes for CASSLSVGTGPYNEQFF. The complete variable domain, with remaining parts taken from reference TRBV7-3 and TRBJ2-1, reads GAGVSQTPSNKVTEKGKYVELRCDPISGHTALYWYRQSLGQGPEFLIYFQGTGAADDSGLPNDRFFAVRPEGSVSTLKIQRTERGDSAVYLCASSLSVGTGPYNEQFFGPGTRLTVL.

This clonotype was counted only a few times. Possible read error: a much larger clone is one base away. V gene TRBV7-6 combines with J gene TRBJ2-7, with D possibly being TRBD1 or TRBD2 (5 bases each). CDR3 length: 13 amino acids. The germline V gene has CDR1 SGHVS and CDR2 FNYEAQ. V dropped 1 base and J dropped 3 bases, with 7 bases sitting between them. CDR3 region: CASSLDGGYEQYF. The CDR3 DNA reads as TGTGCCAGCAGCTTAGATGGGGGCTACGAGCAGTACTTC.